The clone carrying this T cell receptor beta chain was seen many times. The CDR3 has 15 amino acids. The V end was cut by 5 bases, the J end by 0 bases, with 12 bases between. The data were obtained in a study of blood T cells in healthy people across ages. A sample-barcoded 5' primer and a J-beta primer mix were used in a second PCR of roughly 7 to 11 cycles. TCRdb recomputed calls from the 5' RACE reads with MiXCR, one row per CDR3 protein. The data hold about 1.6 million distinct CDR3 sequences, with 34% observed a single time. The source of this sequence is a woman aged 25 to 39 in good health. This chain uses TRBV12-3 or TRBV12-4 with TRBJ2-3; D remains unclear. Specimen: blood. CDR3 sequence (DNA): TGTGCCAGCAGTCTCGGAGCTCTTAGCACAGATACGCAGTATTTT. The encoded protein is CASSLGALSTDTQYF.